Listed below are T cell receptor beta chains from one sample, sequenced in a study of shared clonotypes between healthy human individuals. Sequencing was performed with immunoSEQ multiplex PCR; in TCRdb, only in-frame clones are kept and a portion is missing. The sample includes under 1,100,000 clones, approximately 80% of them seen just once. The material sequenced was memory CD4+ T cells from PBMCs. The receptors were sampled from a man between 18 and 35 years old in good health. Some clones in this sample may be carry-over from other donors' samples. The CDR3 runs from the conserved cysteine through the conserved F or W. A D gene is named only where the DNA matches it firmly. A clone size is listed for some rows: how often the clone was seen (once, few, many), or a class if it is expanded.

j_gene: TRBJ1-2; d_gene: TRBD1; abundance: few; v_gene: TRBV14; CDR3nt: TGTGCCAGCAGCCCGGGACAGAACTATGGCTACACCTTC; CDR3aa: CASSPGQNYGYTF
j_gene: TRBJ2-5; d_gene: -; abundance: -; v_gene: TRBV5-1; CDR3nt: TGCGCCAGCAGCGCCCAGGGGTTCGAGACCCAGTACTTC; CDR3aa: CASSAQGFETQYF
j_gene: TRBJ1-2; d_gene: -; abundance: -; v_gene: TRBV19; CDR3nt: TGTGCCAGTAGTCGCCGTCGGGAGCCCTCTCCACCTACCTATGGCTACACCTTC; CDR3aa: CASSRRREPSPPTYGYTF
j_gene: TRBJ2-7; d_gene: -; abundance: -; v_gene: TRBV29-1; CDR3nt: TGCAGCGTCACTAGGGACAACTCCTACGAGCAGTACTTC; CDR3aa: CSVTRDNSYEQYF
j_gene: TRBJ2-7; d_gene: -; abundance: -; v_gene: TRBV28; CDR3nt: TGTGCCAGCAGCCCTACCGGGACATTGCACTACGAGCAGTACTTC; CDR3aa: CASSPTGTLHYEQYF
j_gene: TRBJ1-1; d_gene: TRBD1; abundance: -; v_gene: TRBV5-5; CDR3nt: TGTGCCAGCAGCATCCGGACAGGGGACCCTGAAGCTTTCTTT; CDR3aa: CASSIRTGDPEAFF
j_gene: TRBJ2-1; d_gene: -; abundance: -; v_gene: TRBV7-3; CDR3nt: TGTGCCAGCAGCTTACCGGGACGGAACAATGAGCAGTTCTTC; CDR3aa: CASSLPGRNNEQFF
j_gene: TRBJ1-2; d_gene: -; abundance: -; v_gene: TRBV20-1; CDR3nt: TGCAGTGCCTCCTTCAATGGCTACACCTTC; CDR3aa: CSASFNGYTF
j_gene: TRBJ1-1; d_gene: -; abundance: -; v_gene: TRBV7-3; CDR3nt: TGTGCCAGCAGCCGGGGGGCTACGGACACTGAAGCTTTCTTT; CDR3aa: CASSRGATDTEAFF
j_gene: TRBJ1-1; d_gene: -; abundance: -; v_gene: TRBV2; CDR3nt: TGTGCCAGCAGTGTAGTCCGGGGGATCGCTGAAGCTTTCTTT; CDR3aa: CASSVVRGIAEAFF
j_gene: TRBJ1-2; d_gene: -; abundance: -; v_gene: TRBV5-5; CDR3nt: TGTGCCAGCAGCTTAAGGGATGAAGGCTACACCTTC; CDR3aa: CASSLRDEGYTF
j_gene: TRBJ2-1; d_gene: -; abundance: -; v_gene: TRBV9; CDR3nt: TGTGCCAGCAGCCCAGGGACCGCCTACAATGAGCAGTTCTTC; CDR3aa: CASSPGTAYNEQFF
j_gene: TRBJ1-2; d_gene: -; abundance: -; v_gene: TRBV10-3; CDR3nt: TGTGCCATCAGTGAGTTTGAAGATGGCTACACCTTC; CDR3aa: CAISEFEDGYTF
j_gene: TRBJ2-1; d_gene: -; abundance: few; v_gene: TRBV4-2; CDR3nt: TGTGCCAGCAGCCAAGATTTGGCTAGCCAGAGTGAGCAGTTCTTC; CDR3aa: CASSQDLASQSEQFF
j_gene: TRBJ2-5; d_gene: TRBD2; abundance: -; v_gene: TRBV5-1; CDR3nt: TGCGCCAGCAGCTTGGACCTGACTAGCGGGAAAGAGACCCAGTACTTC; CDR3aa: CASSLDLTSGKETQYF
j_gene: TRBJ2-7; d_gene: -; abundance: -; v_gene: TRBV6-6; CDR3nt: TGTGCCAGCAGTCATCGTTCGCCTTACGAGCAGTACTTC; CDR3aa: CASSHRSPYEQYF
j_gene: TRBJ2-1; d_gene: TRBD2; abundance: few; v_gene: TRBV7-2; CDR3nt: TGTGCCAGCAGCTTAACTAGCGGGCCCAACAATGAGCAGTTCTTC; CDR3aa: CASSLTSGPNNEQFF
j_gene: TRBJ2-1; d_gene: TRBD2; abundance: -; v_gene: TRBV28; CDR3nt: TGTGCCAGCAGTTTACCGGGACTAGCGGGGGACAATGAGCAGTTCTTC; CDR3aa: CASSLPGLAGDNEQFF
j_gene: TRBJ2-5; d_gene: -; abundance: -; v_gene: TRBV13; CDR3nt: TGTGCCAGCAGCTTAGGCTGGTCGGCGAGCGGCCGGCAAGAGACCCAGTACTTC; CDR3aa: CASSLGWSASGRQETQYF
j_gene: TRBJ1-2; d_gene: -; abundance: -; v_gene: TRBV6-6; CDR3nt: TGTGCCAGCAGTTACCGTGCGTCTAACTATGGCTACACCTTC; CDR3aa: CASSYRASNYGYTF
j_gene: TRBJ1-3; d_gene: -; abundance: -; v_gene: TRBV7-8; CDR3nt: TGTGCCAGCAGCTTAACGGTCGACAACACCATATATTTT; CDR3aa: CASSLTVDNTIYF
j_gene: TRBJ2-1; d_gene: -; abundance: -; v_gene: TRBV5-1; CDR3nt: TGCGCCAGCATCAATTTAGCGGACCACCACAATGAGCAGTTCTTC; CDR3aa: CASINLADHHNEQFF
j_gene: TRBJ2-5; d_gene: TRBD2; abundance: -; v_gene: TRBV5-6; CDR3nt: TGTGCCAGCAGCTCACAACATAGCGGGAGAGGGGAGACCCAGTACTTC; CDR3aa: CASSSQHSGRGETQYF
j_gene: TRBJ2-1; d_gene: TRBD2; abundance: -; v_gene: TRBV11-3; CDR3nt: TGTGCCAGCAGTCTAGCGGGAGAGGTCAAGGCTGAGCAGTTCTTC; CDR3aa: CASSLAGEVKAEQFF
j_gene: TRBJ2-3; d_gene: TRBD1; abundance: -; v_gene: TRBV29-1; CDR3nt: TGCAGCGGGGGACAGGGAAACACAGATACGCAGTATTTT; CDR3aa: CSGGQGNTDTQYF
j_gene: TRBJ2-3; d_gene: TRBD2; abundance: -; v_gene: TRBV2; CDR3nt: TGTGCCAGCAGCGGAACTAGCGGTCTTAACACAGATACGCAGTATTTT; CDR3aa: CASSGTSGLNTDTQYF
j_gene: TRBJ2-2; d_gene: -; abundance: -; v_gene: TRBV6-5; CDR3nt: TGTGCCAGCCGTGGGACGAACACCGGGGAGCTGTTTTTT; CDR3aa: CASRGTNTGELFF
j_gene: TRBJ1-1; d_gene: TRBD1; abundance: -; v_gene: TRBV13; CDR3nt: TGTGCCAGCAGCCAGGACAGGGGCACTGAAGCTTTCTTT; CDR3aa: CASSQDRGTEAFF
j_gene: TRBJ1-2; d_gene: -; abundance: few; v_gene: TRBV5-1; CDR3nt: TGCGCCAGCAGCTTAGGGACTCCGGGGAACTACACCTTC; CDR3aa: CASSLGTPGNYTF
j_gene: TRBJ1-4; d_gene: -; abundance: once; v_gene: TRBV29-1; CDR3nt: TGCAGCGTTGCCAGTAGTCCGGACGAAAAACTGTTTTTT; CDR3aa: CSVASSPDEKLFF
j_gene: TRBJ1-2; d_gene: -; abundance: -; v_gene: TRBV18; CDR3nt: TGTGCCAGCTCACCACCGGCGAATGACTATGGCTACACCTTC; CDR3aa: CASSPPANDYGYTF
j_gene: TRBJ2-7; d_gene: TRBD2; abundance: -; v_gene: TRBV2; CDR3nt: TGTGCCAGCGCCGGGACTAGCGGGCTCGAGCAGTACTTC; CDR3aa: CASAGTSGLEQYF
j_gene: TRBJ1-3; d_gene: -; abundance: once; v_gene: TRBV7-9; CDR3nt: TGTGCCAGCAGCTTAGAGTACACCATATATTTT; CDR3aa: CASSLEYTIYF
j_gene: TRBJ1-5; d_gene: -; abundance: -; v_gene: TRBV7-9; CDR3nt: TGTGCCAGCAGCTTAAGCGTTGACCAGCCCCAGCATTTT; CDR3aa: CASSLSVDQPQHF
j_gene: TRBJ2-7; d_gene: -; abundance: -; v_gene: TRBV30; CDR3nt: TGTGCCTGGAGTAGGTGGGATTACGAGCAGTACTTC; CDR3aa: CAWSRWDYEQYF
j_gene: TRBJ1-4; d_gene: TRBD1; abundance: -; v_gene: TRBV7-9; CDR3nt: TGTGCCAGCAGCTTAGCCCGTGGACAGGGAACTAATGAAAAACTGTTTTTT; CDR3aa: CASSLARGQGTNEKLFF
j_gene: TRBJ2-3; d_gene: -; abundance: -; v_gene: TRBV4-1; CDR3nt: TGCGCCAGCAGCCAAGATCTCGGCCAAGCCACAGATACGCAGTATTTT; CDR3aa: CASSQDLGQATDTQYF